What follows are 7 T cell receptor beta chains derived from one specimen sequenced in a study of monozygotic twins with inflammatory bowel disease. TCRdb reprocessed the 5' RACE reads, with one entry per CDR3 protein and no DNA. Here the sample table reports 300,000 to 400,000 distinct CDR3 sequences. The source material was blood. Source of these receptors: a human donor with ulcerative colitis or Crohn's disease, or a healthy co-twin of an affected twin (not recorded which).

This rearrangement joins TRBV20-1 to TRBJ2-5; TCRdb's D gene call, TRBD1, goes unchecked for lack of DNA. The CDR3 contains 13 residues. Germline CDR1 DFQATT, CDR2 SNEGSKA (reference sequence). The CDR3 sequence is CSAPGTAEETQYF.

V and J are TRBV7-2 and TRBJ2-1; the TRBD2 assignment by TCRdb is unverifiable without DNA. Per germline, CDR1 SGHTA and CDR2 FQGNSA. The CDR3 contains 15 residues. CDR3 amino acids: CASSYLPRRLDEQFF.

V usage is TRBV27 and J usage is TRBJ1-4. The CDR3 is 12 residues long. Looked up from germline, CDR1 is MNHEY and CDR2 is SMNVEV (reference sequence). CDR3 sequence: CASSLREEKLFF.

This chain connects TRBV5-1 to TRBJ1-1. Germline V gene lookup returns CDR1 SGHRS and CDR2 YFSETQ. The CDR3 has 14 amino acids. CDR3 protein: CASSLRGGGTEAFF.

The V and J genes are TRBV9 and TRBJ2-3; TCRdb's D call, TRBD2, is unchecked because there is no DNA. CDR1 and CDR2 (germline): SGDLS, YYNGEE. This CDR3 contains 20 residues. CDR3 residues: CASSVRGLAGAPDDTDTQYF.

This chain connects TRBV5-1 to TRBJ2-3; TCRdb's D call of TRBD2 is untestable without DNA. Germline V gene data show CDR1 as SGHRS and CDR2 as YFSETQ. The CDR3 has 16 amino acids. CDR3 sequence: CASSLDVGGFADTQYF.

This rearrangement joins TRBV4-3 to TRBJ1-1; TCRdb outputs TRBD1, but without DNA this stays unchecked. The CDR3 runs to 14 residues. CDR1 LGHNA and CDR2 YSLEER come from the germline V gene. The CDR3 loop reads CASSHGQGNTEAFF.